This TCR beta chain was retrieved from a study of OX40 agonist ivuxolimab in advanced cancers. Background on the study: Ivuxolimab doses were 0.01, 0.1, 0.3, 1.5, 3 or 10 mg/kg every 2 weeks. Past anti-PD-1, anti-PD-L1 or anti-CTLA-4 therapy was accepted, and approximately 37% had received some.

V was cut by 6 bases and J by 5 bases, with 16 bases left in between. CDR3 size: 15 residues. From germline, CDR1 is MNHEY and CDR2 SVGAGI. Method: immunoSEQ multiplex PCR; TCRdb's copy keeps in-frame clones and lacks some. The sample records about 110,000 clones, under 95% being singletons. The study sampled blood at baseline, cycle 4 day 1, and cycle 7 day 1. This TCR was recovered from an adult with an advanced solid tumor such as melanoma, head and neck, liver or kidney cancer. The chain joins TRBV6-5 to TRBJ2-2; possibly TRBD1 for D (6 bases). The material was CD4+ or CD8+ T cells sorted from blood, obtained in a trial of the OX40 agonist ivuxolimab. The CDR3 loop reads CASSPHGTLTGELFF. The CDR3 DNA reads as TGTGCCAGCAGCCCGCACGGGACACTAACCGGGGAGCTGTTTTTT.